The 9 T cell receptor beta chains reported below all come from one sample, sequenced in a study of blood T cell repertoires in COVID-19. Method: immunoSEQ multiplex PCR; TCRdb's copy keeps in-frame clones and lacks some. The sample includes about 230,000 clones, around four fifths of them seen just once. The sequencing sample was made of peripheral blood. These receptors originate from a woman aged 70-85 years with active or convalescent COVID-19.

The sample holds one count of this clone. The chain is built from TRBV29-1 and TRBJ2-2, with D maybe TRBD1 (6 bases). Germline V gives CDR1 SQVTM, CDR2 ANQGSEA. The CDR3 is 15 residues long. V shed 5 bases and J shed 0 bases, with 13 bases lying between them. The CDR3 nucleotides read TGCAGCGTTATACTGGGACACTCGAACACCGGGGAGCTGTTTTTT. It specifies CSVILGHSNTGELFF.

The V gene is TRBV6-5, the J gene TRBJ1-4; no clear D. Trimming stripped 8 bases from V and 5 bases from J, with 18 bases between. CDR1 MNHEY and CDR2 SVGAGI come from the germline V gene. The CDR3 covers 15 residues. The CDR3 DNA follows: TGTGCCAGCGCGGATGGCGGGGTGGGCAATGAAAAACTGTTTTTT. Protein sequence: CASADGGVGNEKLFF.

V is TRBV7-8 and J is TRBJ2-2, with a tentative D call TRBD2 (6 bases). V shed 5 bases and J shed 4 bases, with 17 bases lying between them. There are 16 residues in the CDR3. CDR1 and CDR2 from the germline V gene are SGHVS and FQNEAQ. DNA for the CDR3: TGTGCCAGCAGCCCTATACCGGGACTCCTCACCGGGGAGCTGTTTTTT. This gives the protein CASSPIPGLLTGELFF.

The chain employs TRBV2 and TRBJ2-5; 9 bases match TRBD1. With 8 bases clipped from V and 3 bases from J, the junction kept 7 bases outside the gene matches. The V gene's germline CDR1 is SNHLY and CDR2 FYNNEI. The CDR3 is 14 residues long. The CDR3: CASHSDRGEETQYF. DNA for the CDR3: TGTGCCAGCCATTCGGACAGGGGTGAAGAGACCCAGTACTTC.

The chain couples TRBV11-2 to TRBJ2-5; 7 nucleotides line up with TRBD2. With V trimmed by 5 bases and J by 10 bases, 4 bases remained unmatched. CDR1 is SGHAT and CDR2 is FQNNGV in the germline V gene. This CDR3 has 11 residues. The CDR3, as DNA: TGTGCCAGCAGCCCGCGGGGGATCCAGTACTTC. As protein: CASSPRGIQYF.

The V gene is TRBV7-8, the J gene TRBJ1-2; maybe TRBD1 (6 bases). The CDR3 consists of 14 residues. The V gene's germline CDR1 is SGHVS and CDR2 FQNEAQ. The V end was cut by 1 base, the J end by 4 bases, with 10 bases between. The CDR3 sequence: CASSLVWDTYGYTF. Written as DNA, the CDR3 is TGTGCCAGCAGCTTAGTGTGGGACACCTATGGCTACACCTTC.

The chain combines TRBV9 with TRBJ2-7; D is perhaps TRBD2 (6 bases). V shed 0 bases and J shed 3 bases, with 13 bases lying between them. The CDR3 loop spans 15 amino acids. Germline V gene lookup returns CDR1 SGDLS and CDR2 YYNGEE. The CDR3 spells CASSVDPGEIYEQYF. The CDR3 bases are TGTGCCAGCAGCGTAGACCCGGGAGAGATCTACGAGCAGTACTTC.

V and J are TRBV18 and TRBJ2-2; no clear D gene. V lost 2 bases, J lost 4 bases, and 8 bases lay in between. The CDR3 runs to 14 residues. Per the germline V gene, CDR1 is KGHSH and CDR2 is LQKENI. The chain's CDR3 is CASSPTERTGELFF. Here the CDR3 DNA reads TGTGCCAGCTCACCAACGGAGCGCACCGGGGAGCTGTTTTTT.

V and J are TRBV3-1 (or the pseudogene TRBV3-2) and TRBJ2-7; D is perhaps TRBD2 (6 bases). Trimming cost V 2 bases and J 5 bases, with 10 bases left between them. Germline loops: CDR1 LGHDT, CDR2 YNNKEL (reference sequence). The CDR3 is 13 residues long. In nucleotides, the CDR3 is TGTGCCAGCAGCCAAAATTGGGGGGACGAGCAGTACTTC. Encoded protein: CASSQNWGDEQYF.